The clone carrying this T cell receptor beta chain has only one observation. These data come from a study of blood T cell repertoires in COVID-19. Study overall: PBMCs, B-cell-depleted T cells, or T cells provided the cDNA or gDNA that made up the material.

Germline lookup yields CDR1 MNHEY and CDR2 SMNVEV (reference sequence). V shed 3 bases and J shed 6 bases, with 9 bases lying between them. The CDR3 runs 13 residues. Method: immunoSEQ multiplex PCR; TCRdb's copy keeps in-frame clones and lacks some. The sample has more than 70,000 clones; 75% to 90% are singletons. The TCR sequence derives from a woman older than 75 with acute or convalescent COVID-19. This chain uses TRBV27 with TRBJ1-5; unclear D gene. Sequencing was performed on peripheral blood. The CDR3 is CASSFGMFQPQHF. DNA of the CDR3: TGTGCCAGCAGTTTCGGGATGTTTCAGCCCCAGCATTTT.